Below are 26 T cell receptor beta chains sequenced from a single sample in a study of T cells in Graves' hyperthyroidism and ophthalmopathy. Amplified regions were TCR beta CDR3 sequences from RNA transcripts. Initially, a first-round RT-PCR of the TCR CDR3 employed the HTBI primer set. MiXCR was run by TCRdb on the multiplex PCR reads, yielding one entry per CDR3 protein. The sample lists 550,000 to 700,000 distinct CDR3 sequences, approximately 44% occurring once. The sequenced sample consisted of peripheral blood or thyroid tissue (not recorded which). The receptors originated from an adult woman with Graves' disease, either hyperthyroidism or ophthalmopathy (not recorded which).

This clonotype appeared a few times. The chain recombines TRBV28 with TRBJ2-5, with 7 bases that match TRBD2. The CDR3 is 16 amino acids. J lost 7 bases, V lost 4 bases, and 15 bases had no gene match. Germline V CDR1 and CDR2: MDHEN, SYDVKM. The CDR3 loop is CASSSPASGAGGTQYF. The CDR3 DNA reads TGTGCCAGCAGTTCGCCCGCTAGCGGAGCCGGGGGGACCCAGTACTTC.

The V and J genes are TRBV5-1 and TRBJ2-3; TRBD2 is a possible D gene (6 bases). Trimming pared 3 bases from V and 0 bases from J, leaving 14 bases between. From germline, CDR1 is SGHRS and CDR2 YFSETQ. The length of the CDR3 is 16 residues. The CDR3 region has the DNA TGCGCCAGCAGCTCGGGGGACTCCCTTAGCACAGATACGCAGTATTTT. Amino acid sequence: CASSSGDSLSTDTQYF.

The chain couples TRBV7-2 to TRBJ2-5; 9 bases are shared with TRBD1. Germline CDR1 and CDR2: SGHTA and FQGNSA. The CDR3 contains 16 residues. J lost 4 bases, V lost 4 bases, and 10 bases had no gene match. The CDR3 spells CASSSPLGTGSETQYF. DNA for the CDR3: TGTGCCAGCAGCTCCCCGTTGGGGACAGGGTCAGAGACCCAGTACTTC.

This clonotype was recorded many times. The chain combines TRBV25-1 with TRBJ2-7; D gene ambiguous. V lost 7 bases to trimming and J lost 2 bases, with 9 bases between them. CDR1 is MGHDK and CDR2 is SYGVNS in the germline V gene. The CDR3 totals 12 residues. The CDR3 region is CASIGRTYEQYF. CDR3 DNA: TGTGCCAGCATCGGACGGACCTACGAGCAGTACTTC.

The sample holds a few counts of this clonotype. The V and J genes are TRBV28 and TRBJ1-1; D may be TRBD1 (6 bases). V shed 5 bases and J shed 8 bases, with 12 bases lying between them. Germline CDR1 is MDHEN and CDR2 is SYDVKM. The length of the CDR3 is 12 residues. The CDR3 DNA reads as TGTGCCAGCAGTCTAGGGGACAAAGAAGCTTTCTTT. It codes for CASSLGDKEAFF.

V gene TRBV14 combines with J gene TRBJ2-1, with D hard to call. Germline CDR1 SGHDN, CDR2 FVKESK. The V end lost 1 base, the J end lost 7 bases, and 14 bases lay between the germline ends. CDR3 size: 15 residues. The CDR3 DNA reads as TGTGCCAGCAGCCAAGGAACCCAGCGCGATAATGAGCAGTTCTTC. Translating it yields CASSQGTQRDNEQFF.

The J gene is TRBJ2-7, the V gene TRBV7-8, with D perhaps given as TRBD1 or TRBD2 (5 bases each). Germline V CDR1 and CDR2: SGHVS, FQNEAQ. The CDR3 is 16 amino acids. V was trimmed by 7 bases and J by 2 bases, leaving 21 bases between them. The CDR3 nucleotides read TGTGCCAGCATGGTAGGGATGGGGACCGGGACCTACGAGCAGTACTTC. This gives the protein CASMVGMGTGTYEQYF.

The chain employs TRBV19 and TRBJ2-7; tentatively, D is TRBD1 (6 bases). This CDR3 is 14 amino acids long. V lost 7 bases, J lost 2 bases, and 15 bases lay in between. Germline loops: CDR1 LNHDA, CDR2 SQIVND (reference sequence). The CDR3 nucleotides are TGTGCCAGTATGGCCTGGACAGCCACCTACGAGCAGTACTTC. It specifies CASMAWTATYEQYF. The variable domain in full, completed from reference TRBV19 and TRBJ2-7, reads DGGITQSPKYLFRKEGQNVTLSCEQNLNHDAMYWYRQDPGQGLRLIYYSQIVNDFQKGDIAEGYSVSREKKESFPLTVTSAQKNPTAFYLCASMAWTATYEQYFGPGTRLTVT.

V is TRBV2 and J is TRBJ2-1; D is ambiguous. V was trimmed by 7 bases and J by 7 bases, leaving 17 bases between them. CDR3 size: 14 residues. Germline V gene data show CDR1 as SNHLY and CDR2 as FYNNEI. The CDR3 DNA reads TGTGCCAGCACAGAGGCCGCACTGTCGAATGAGCAGTTCTTC. This translates into CASTEAALSNEQFF.

This chain connects TRBV2 to TRBJ1-2, with D unresolved. The V and J ends lost 2 bases and 0 bases respectively, with 7 bases between them. This CDR3 has 14 amino acids. Germline CDR1 reads SNHLY; CDR2 reads FYNNEI. The DNA for the CDR3 is TGTGCCAGCAGTGAAATCGCGGCTAACTATGGCTACACCTTC. This translates into CASSEIAANYGYTF.

The sample holds many counts of this clonotype. The genes are TRBV5-1 and TRBJ2-2; D assignment may be TRBD1 or TRBD2 (5 bases each). Per the germline V gene, CDR1 is SGHRS and CDR2 is YFSETQ. The CDR3 sequence is 14 residues long. V was clipped by 4 bases and J by 4 bases, with 11 bases between them. CDR3 region: CASSLGTSTGELFF. In DNA form, the CDR3 reads TGCGCCAGCAGCCTAGGGACCTCCACCGGGGAGCTGTTTTTT.

This clonotype came up a few times. V gene TRBV9 combines with J gene TRBJ1-5, with a weak D call TRBD1 (6 bases). The germline V and J ends were trimmed by 6 bases and 14 bases, with 21 bases remaining between them. This CDR3 is built from 13 residues. CDR1 and CDR2 from the germline V gene are SGDLS and YYNGEE. The CDR3 region is CASNPSGGRYEHF. CDR3 bases: TGTGCCAGCAACCCTAGCGGGGGCCGCTACGAGCATTTT. Full variable domain (remainder filled in from reference TRBV9 and TRBJ1-5): DSGVTQTPKHLITATGQRVTLRCSPRSGDLSVYWYQQSLDQGLQFLIQYYNGEERAKGNILERFSAQQFPDLHSELNLSSLELGDSALYFCASNPSGGRYEHFGDGTRLSIL.

The genes are TRBV7-8 and TRBJ2-2; the D gene is possibly TRBD2 (5 bases). V was trimmed by 5 bases and J by 8 bases, leaving 15 bases between them. The V gene's germline CDR1 is SGHVS and CDR2 FQNEAQ. This CDR3 spans 14 amino acids. As DNA, the CDR3 is TGTGCCAGCAGCACTAGGGTGGTGACAGGGGAGCTGTTTTTT. Its translation: CASSTRVVTGELFF.

A remark on this clonotype: Without the conserved terminal phenylalanine or tryptophan, this CDR3 likely stems from a read error. The gene calls are TRBV11-2 and TRBJ2-7; 8 bases are a match to TRBD1. CDR3 length: 19 amino acids. V lost 6 bases, J lost 2 bases, and 21 bases stayed unmatched. Germline assignment: CDR1 SGHAT and CDR2 FQNNGV. The CDR3 region is CASSRPGAGGVGRTYEQYL. CDR3 nucleotide sequence: TGTGCCAGCAGTCGACCAGGCGCAGGGGGCGTCGGAAGAACCTACGAGCAGTACCTC.

This chain joins TRBV20-1 and TRBJ2-7; 11 bases are shared with TRBD2. CDR3 size: 15 residues. Trimming took 6 bases from V and 1 from J; bases not matched to a gene: 8. CDR1 and CDR2 from the germline V gene are DFQATT and SNEGSKA (reference sequence). CDR3 nucleotide sequence: TGCAGTGCCGAACCTATAGCGGGAGGGTCCTACGAGCAGTACTTC. This codes for CSAEPIAGGSYEQYF.

As to this clonotype: A much bigger clone sits one base away, suggesting this may be a read error. The chain links TRBV6-5 to TRBJ1-2; TRBD1 matches at 7 bases. The CDR3 is made up of 15 amino acids. Germline CDR1 and CDR2: MNHEY and SVGAGI. CDR3 in DNA: TGTGCCGGCAGTCCCAACAGAGGGGGCGCGGCTGGCTACACCTTC. It yields the protein CAGSPNRGGAAGYTF.

The chain uses TRBV25-1 and TRBJ1-5; 9 positions agree with TRBD1. The V and J ends lost 1 base and 5 bases, in that order; junction bases with no gene match: 6. In germline, CDR1 is MGHDK, CDR2 SYGVNS. The CDR3 runs 16 residues. The CDR3 sequence: CASSESGQGIDQPQHF. The CDR3 bases are TGTGCCAGCAGTGAATCAGGACAGGGGATTGATCAGCCCCAGCATTTT.

For the CDR3, the DNA is TGTGCCAGCAGCGTACAGGGACAGGGGGCGTTTCAGCCCCAGCATTTT. It encodes CASSVQGQGAFQPQHF. The rearrangement uses TRBV9 and TRBJ1-5; 12 bases align to TRBD1. J lost 6 bases, V lost 1 base, and 5 bases had no gene match. Germline V gives CDR1 SGDLS, CDR2 YYNGEE. This CDR3 is 16 amino acids long. The full variable domain, in which reference TRBV9 and TRBJ1-5 provide the parts outside the CDR3, is DSGVTQTPKHLITATGQRVTLRCSPRSGDLSVYWYQQSLDQGLQFLIQYYNGEERAKGNILERFSAQQFPDLHSELNLSSLELGDSALYFCASSVQGQGAFQPQHFGDGTRLSIL.

V usage is TRBV20-1 and J usage is TRBJ1-2, with TRBD1 matching over 10 bases. The CDR3 contains 13 residues. The junction had 6 bases not matched to a gene; V was cut back by 7 bases and J by 4 bases. Germline CDR1 DFQATT, CDR2 SNEGSKA (reference sequence). CDR3 DNA: TGCAGTGTCCCGGGACAGGGGTCCTATGGCTACACCTTC. Translating gives CSVPGQGSYGYTF.

Comment on this clonotype: The junction departs from germline at one end; a sequencing error may be responsible. The chain recombines TRBV5-6 with TRBJ2-3, with a weak D call TRBD1 (5 bases). CDR3 length equals 12 residues. Germline V gene data show CDR1 as SGHDT and CDR2 as YYEEEE. DNA of the CDR3: TGTGCCAGCAGCTTCGTGACAGAAACGCAGTATTTT. This codes for CASSFVTETQYF.

As for this clonotype: A read error may produce the germline difference seen at one junction end. V gene TRBV7-8 combines with J gene TRBJ1-1, with D unresolved. The CDR3 extends over 13 amino acids. In germline, CDR1 is SGHVS, CDR2 FQNEAQ. CDR3 amino acids: CASKIGWDTEAFF. CDR3 sequence (DNA): TGCGCCAGTAAAATAGGGTGGGACACTGAAGCTTTCTTT.

The chain has TRBV25-1 and TRBJ1-1; no clear D gene. CDR1 is MGHDK and CDR2 is SYGVNS in the germline V gene. V gave up 2 bases and J gave up 1 base, with 8 bases separating them. This CDR3 has 14 amino acids. This chain's CDR3 is CASSENHPNTEAFF. The DNA of the CDR3 is TGTGCCAGCAGTGAAAACCACCCGAACACTGAAGCTTTCTTT.

In its sample, this clonotype was seen many times. This chain joins TRBV3-1 and TRBJ1-1, with 7 positions matching TRBD1. Trimming removed 1 base from V and 5 bases from J; junction bases left unmatched: 13. This CDR3 contains 17 residues. In germline, CDR1 is LGHDT, CDR2 YNNKEL (reference sequence). The CDR3 spells CASSQVVFYRGRTEAFF. CDR3 nucleotide sequence: TGTGCCAGCAGCCAAGTCGTGTTCTACAGGGGAAGGACTGAAGCTTTCTTT.

J is TRBJ2-5 and V is TRBV10-3; the match to TRBD2 covers 9 bases. With 2 bases clipped from V and 5 bases from J, the junction kept 6 bases outside the gene matches. The CDR3 has 15 residues. Germline V gene data show CDR1 as ENHRY and CDR2 as SYGVKD. Here the CDR3 reads CAISETGLATETQYF. The CDR3 DNA is TGTGCCATCAGTGAGACGGGACTAGCAACGGAGACCCAGTACTTC.

This chain links TRBV10-3 with TRBJ1-6, with 7 bases that match TRBD1. Germline loops: CDR1 ENHRY, CDR2 SYGVKD. With 6 bases clipped from V and 7 bases from J, the junction kept 9 bases outside the gene matches. The CDR3 is made up of 15 amino acids. For the CDR3, the DNA is TGTGCCATCAGGCAGACAGGGCACAAGAATTCACCCCTCCACTTT. Protein: CAIRQTGHKNSPLHF.

This clonotype was counted many times. This chain joins TRBV19 and TRBJ1-2; D perhaps matches TRBD1 (5 bases). Per germline, CDR1 LNHDA and CDR2 SQIVND (reference sequence). V gave up 8 bases and J gave up 4 bases, with 14 bases separating them. This CDR3 is 13 amino acids long. The CDR3 protein is CASFQGVAYGYTF. In DNA form, the CDR3 reads TGTGCCAGTTTCCAGGGAGTCGCCTATGGCTACACCTTC.